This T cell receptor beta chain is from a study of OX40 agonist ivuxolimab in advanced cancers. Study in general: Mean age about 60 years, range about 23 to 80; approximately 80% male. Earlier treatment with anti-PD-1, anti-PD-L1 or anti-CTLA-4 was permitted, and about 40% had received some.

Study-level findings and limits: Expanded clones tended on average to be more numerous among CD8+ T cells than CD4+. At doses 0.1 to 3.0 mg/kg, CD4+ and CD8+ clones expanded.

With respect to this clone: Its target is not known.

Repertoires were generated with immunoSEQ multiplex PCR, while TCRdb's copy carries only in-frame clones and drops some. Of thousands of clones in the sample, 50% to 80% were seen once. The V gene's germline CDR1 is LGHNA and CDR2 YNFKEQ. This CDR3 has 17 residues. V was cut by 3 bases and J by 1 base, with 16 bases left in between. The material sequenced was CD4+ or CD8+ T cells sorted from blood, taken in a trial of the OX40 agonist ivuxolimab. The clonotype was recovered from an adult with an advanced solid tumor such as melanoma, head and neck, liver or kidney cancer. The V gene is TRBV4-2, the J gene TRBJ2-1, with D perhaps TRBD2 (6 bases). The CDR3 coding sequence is TGTGCCAGCAGCCAGGTTAGCGGAGTGGGGTCCTACAATGAGCAGTTCTTC. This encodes CASSQVSGVGSYNEQFF.